The rows below give T cell receptor beta chains drawn from one sample of a study of cytomegalovirus exposure and HLA in healthy donors. TCRdb's table, derived via immunoSEQ multiplex PCR, lists solely in-frame clones and lacks some. Here the sample spans under 95,000 clones, approximately 71% being singletons. Sequencing input: PBMCs. These receptors all stem from a man aged 35 to 55 in good health and CMV-seronegative. The CDR3 runs from the conserved cysteine through the conserved F or W. A D gene is named only where the DNA matches it firmly. The size field is filled for only some rows; it gives once, few, many or a size class.

D	V	size	J	CDR3	DNA
TRBD1	TRBV30	NA	TRBJ2-7	CAWSRGQGARYEQYF	TGTGCCTGGAGTAGAGGACAGGGGGCGCGGTACGAGCAGTACTTC
NA	TRBV6-6	once	TRBJ2-1	CASSSSRGSYNEQFF	TGTGCCAGCAGTTCGTCCAGGGGATCCTACAATGAGCAGTTCTTC
TRBD1	TRBV5-1	NA	TRBJ2-2	CASSLVQGFENTGELFF	TGCGCCAGCAGCTTGGTACAGGGGTTTGAAAACACCGGGGAGCTGTTTTTT
NA	TRBV9	NA	TRBJ1-3	CASSVVAGTGNTIYF	TGTGCCAGCAGCGTAGTAGCAGGGACTGGAAACACCATATATTTT
NA	TRBV11-3	NA	TRBJ2-7	CASSFQAGEQYF	TGTGCCAGCAGCTTTCAGGCTGGGGAGCAGTACTTC
NA	TRBV15	NA	TRBJ1-1	CATSRGTSGNTEAFF	TGTGCCACCAGCAGAGGGACATCGGGGAACACTGAAGCTTTCTTT
TRBD1	TRBV7-9	NA	TRBJ2-1	CASSLGTASYNEQFF	TGTGCCAGCAGCTTGGGGACAGCCAGCTACAATGAGCAGTTCTTC
NA	TRBV7-9	few	TRBJ1-1	CASTPNTEAFF	TGTGCCAGCACCCCTAACACTGAAGCTTTCTTT
TRBD2	TRBV11-2	once	TRBJ2-2	CASSFLAGGQGGELFF	TGTGCCAGCAGCTTTTTAGCGGGAGGCCAGGGCGGGGAGCTGTTTTTT
NA	TRBV4-1	NA	TRBJ1-2	CASSPHSRTLNYGYTF	TGCGCCAGCAGCCCCCACTCTAGGACACTTAACTATGGCTACACCTTC
NA	TRBV29-1	NA	TRBJ2-7	CSVAISYEQYF	TGCAGCGTTGCCATCTCCTACGAGCAGTACTTC
NA	TRBV18	NA	TRBJ2-7	CASSPLGRDASYEQYF	TGTGCCAGCTCACCTCTAGGGCGGGACGCGTCCTACGAGCAGTACTTC
NA	TRBV6-1	NA	TRBJ1-4	CASSETGRPTEKLFF	TGTGCCAGCAGCGAAACCGGGAGGCCTACTGAAAAACTGTTTTTT
NA	TRBV21-1	NA	TRBJ1-5	CASSKKDRDFNQPQHF	TGTGCCAGCAGCAAGAAGGACAGGGACTTCAATCAGCCCCAGCATTTT
TRBD2	TRBV2	NA	TRBJ2-2	CASRSLAGGSGELFF	TGTGCCAGCAGATCTCTAGCGGGAGGCAGCGGGGAGCTGTTTTTT
NA	TRBV5-8	once	TRBJ2-3	CASSLDFQVDTQYF	TGTGCCAGCAGCTTGGACTTTCAGGTTGATACGCAGTATTTT
NA	TRBV7-3	few	TRBJ2-7	CASSLTSGLVGEQYF	TGTGCCAGCAGTCTTACTTCAGGGTTGGTCGGCGAGCAGTACTTC
NA	TRBV4-2	NA	TRBJ2-1	CASSQNTRAAQFF	TGTGCCAGCAGCCAAAATACTAGGGCAGCGCAGTTCTTC
TRBD2	TRBV30	NA	TRBJ2-1	CAWSPGLAGGGEQFF	TGTGCCTGGAGCCCGGGACTAGCGGGAGGGGGTGAGCAGTTCTTC
NA	TRBV2	NA	TRBJ1-3	CASSEVRSSGNTIYF	TGTGCCAGCAGTGAAGTCCGGTCCTCTGGAAACACCATATATTTT